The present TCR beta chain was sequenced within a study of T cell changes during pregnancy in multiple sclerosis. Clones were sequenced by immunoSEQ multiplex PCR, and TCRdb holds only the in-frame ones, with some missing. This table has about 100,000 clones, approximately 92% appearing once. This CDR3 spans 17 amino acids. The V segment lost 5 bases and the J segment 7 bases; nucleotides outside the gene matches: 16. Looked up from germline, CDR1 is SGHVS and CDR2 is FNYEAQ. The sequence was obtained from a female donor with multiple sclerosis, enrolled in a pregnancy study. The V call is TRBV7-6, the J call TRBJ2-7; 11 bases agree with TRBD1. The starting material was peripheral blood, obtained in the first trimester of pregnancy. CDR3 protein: CASSKFSGRDRGAEQYF. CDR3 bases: TGTGCCAGCAGCAAATTTTCCGGCCGGGACAGGGGGGCTGAGCAGTACTTC.